This T cell receptor beta chain stems from a study of blood T cells in healthy people across ages. Turning to the study itself: With template switching, about one barcoded beta molecule was captured per two T cells. General study results and limits: Total diversity from one million sequenced T cells was likely underestimated.

Healthy Russian Caucasian donors spanned ages about 6 to 100 years. Total RNA, at least 5.5 micrograms per sample, came from PBMCs. This clonotype was detected a few times. What it binds is not known. The authors ran a second PCR of roughly 6 to 11 cycles using a sample-barcoded 5' primer and a J-beta primer mix. In TCRdb, the 5' RACE reads were re-called with MiXCR into one record per CDR3 protein. The data contain roughly 1,500,000 distinct CDR3 sequences, 34% of them singletons. Germline-derived CDR1 and CDR2 are MGHRA and YSYEKL. The V end lost 1 base, the J end lost 4 bases, and 14 bases lay between the germline ends. The CDR3 is made up of 16 amino acids.

The V gene is TRBV4-1, the J gene TRBJ2-1; tentative D call: TRBD2 (7 bases). The source of this sequence is a woman in her thirties in good health. The sequencing sample was made of blood. The CDR3 sequence is CASSQGWGGQYNEQFF. The CDR3 DNA reads TGCGCCAGCAGCCAAGGGTGGGGGGGCCAATACAATGAGCAGTTCTTC.